The present T cell receptor (beta chain) was sequenced within a study of blood T cell repertoires in COVID-19. Study-level background: The United States, Italy and Spain supplied acute and convalescent COVID-19 samples. T cells, B-cell-depleted T cells, or PBMCs provided the cDNA or gDNA that served as material.

Original handling: Reference gene primer amplification gave estimated nucleated cell counts. The data were produced by immunoSEQ multiplex PCR, yet TCRdb's version contains in-frame clones alone and is incomplete. That table furnishes V, J and clone size, whereas the DNA furnished D and trimming. The sample includes fewer than 250,000 clones, around 90% of them seen just once. This clone was observed once. Unmatched junction bases numbered 16, after V lost 8 bases and J lost 6 bases. Germline lookup yields CDR1 SGHTA and CDR2 FQGNSA. The CDR3 extends over 16 amino acids. Sample: peripheral blood. The clonotype originates from a human donor in a cohort sampled during active COVID-19. V and J are TRBV7-2 and TRBJ1-2; 9 nucleotides line up with TRBD1. The CDR3 loop reads CASRPGGGQGNDGYTF. As DNA, the CDR3 is TGTGCCAGCCGACCAGGGGGGGGACAGGGAAACGATGGCTACACCTTC. The whole variable domain, filled in from reference TRBV7-2 and TRBJ1-2, reads GAGVSQSPSNKVTEKGKDVELRCDPISGHTALYWYRQSLGQGLEFLIYFQGNSAPDKSGLPSDRFSAERTGGSVSTLTIQRTQQEDSAVYLCASRPGGGQGNDGYTFGSGTRLTVV.